This TCR beta chain was sequenced during a study of response to subunit inactivated influenza vaccine. This clonotype showed up just a few times. Its antigen is not known. Study results and limitations: Authors suggested each seasonal influenza vaccination recruits few new T cells.

TCRdb independently ran MiXCR on the RT-PCR reads; one entry per CDR3 protein. This repertoire shows 400,000 to 650,000 distinct CDR3 sequences, roughly 7.9% found once; its top ten account for roughly 13%. With 0 bases clipped from V and 3 bases from J, the junction kept 10 bases outside the gene matches. CDR3 length: 16 residues. CDR1 and CDR2 from the germline V gene are SQVTM and ANQGSEA. The chain uses TRBV29-1 and TRBJ2-7; TRBD2 matches 8 bases. The TCR sequence derives from a man in his fifties or sixties who received an inactivated influenza vaccine. This material consisted of PBMCs from blood, taken around 25 months after vaccination. DNA for the CDR3: TGCAGCGTTGAAGAGAGATTGGGACTAGGCCTCTACGAGCAGTACTTC. It encodes CSVEERLGLGLYEQYF.